What follows are 30 T cell receptor beta chains derived from one specimen sequenced in a study of tumor and adjacent non-tumor tissue in lung cancer. TCRbeta libraries were built with three rounds of nested PCR, modified from ARM-PCR. TCRdb independently ran MiXCR on the multiplex PCR reads; one entry per CDR3 protein. Of 220,000 or so distinct CDR3 sequences detected, 60% to 85% appear once; the ten largest clones hold roughly a quarter. The template was RNA from unsorted bulk tissue. The source material was lung tumor tissue. The source is a man aged 60-69 years with non-small cell lung cancer.

This chain links TRBV12-5 with TRBJ2-2; 10 bases map to TRBD2. CDR3 length: 17 residues. The germline V gene has CDR1 LGHNT and CDR2 FRNRAP. Unmatched junction bases numbered 13, after V lost 5 bases and J lost 7 bases. CDR3 loop: CASGLPRGLAFCGELFF. The CDR3 nucleotides read TGTGCTAGTGGTCTCCCCCGGGGACTAGCGTTTTGCGGGGAGCTGTTTTTT.

This clonotype was picked up one time. The junction does not match germline at one end; this may be a read error. The chain joins TRBV11-3 to TRBJ2-1; 7 bases are a match to TRBD1. CDR3 length: 12 amino acids. The germline CDR1 and CDR2 sequences are SGHNT and YENEEA. Here the CDR3 DNA reads TGTGCTAGCAGCCAACAGGGGCATGAGAAGTTCTTC. Its protein product is CASSQQGHEKFF.

A remark on this clonotype: A single base separates this from a much larger clone, so it may be a read error. The chain has TRBV6-5 and TRBJ2-7; 8 nucleotides line up with TRBD1. This CDR3 is 14 amino acids long. V lost 7 bases to trimming and J lost 2 bases; unmatched junction nucleotides: 7. Germline values: CDR1 MNHEY, CDR2 SVGAGI. The CDR3 sequence: CASKRGTGAYEQYF. The CDR3 nucleotides read TGTGCCAGCAAGCGTGGGACAGGCGCCTACGAGCAGTACTTC.

The V call is TRBV11-3, the J call TRBJ2-2; 7 bases line up with TRBD2. Trimming took 6 bases from V and 13 from J; bases not matched to a gene: 14. Germline values: CDR1 SGHNT, CDR2 YENEEA. CDR3 length: 14 amino acids. CDR3 in DNA: TGTGCCAGCAGTATAGCCGGACCGGGGGGAAGGCTGTTTTTT. Amino acid sequence: CASSIAGPGGRLFF.

On this clonotype: A read error may explain this, as a much larger clone is one base away. The chain combines TRBV7-9 with TRBJ1-6; D is perhaps TRBD1 (5 bases). This CDR3 is 15 amino acids long. CDR1 SEHNR and CDR2 FQNEAQ come from the germline V gene (reference sequence). V lost 2 bases and J 8 bases, leaving 13 bases between the germline ends. This CDR3 reads CASSLWQGSHSPLHF. The DNA of the CDR3 is TGTGCCAGCAGCTTATGGCAGGGAAGCCATTCACCCCTCCACTTT.

About this clonotype itself: The CDR3 end shows no conserved phenylalanine or tryptophan, and so a read error is likely. This chain links TRBV6-5 with TRBJ1-5; D unclear. V lost 0 bases and J 2 bases, leaving 8 bases between the germline ends. CDR3 size: 15 residues. Germline CDR1 and CDR2: MNHEY and SVGAGI. CDR3: CASSYSREGNQPQHY. CDR3 coding DNA: TGTGCCAGCAGTTACTCTCGGGAGGGCAATCAGCCCCAGCATTAT.

The chain is built from TRBV29-1 and TRBJ2-7; no clear D gene. The V and J ends lost 8 bases and 3 bases respectively, with 5 bases between them. CDR3 size: 9 residues. From germline, CDR1 is SQVTM and CDR2 ANQGSEA. The CDR3 is CSTNYEQYF. In DNA, the CDR3 is TGCAGCACGAACTACGAGCAGTACTTC.

This clonotype occurred a few times. V and J are TRBV20-1 and TRBJ2-3; TRBD2 aligns across 11 bases. After removal of 1 base from V and 3 bases from J, the junction contained 18 bases not matched to a gene. The CDR3 length is 20 residues. Germline CDR1 is DFQATT and CDR2 is SNEGSKA (reference sequence). Here the CDR3 DNA reads TGCAGTGCTAGAGCTACGCTGGGCTTACTACTAGCGGGAGAGACAGATACGCAGTATTTT. This translates into CSARATLGLLLAGETDTQYF.

In regard to this clonotype: At one boundary the junction diverges from the germline segment, which might be a read error. The rearrangement uses TRBV20-1 and TRBJ2-7; 9 bases align to TRBD2. In germline, CDR1 is DFQATT, CDR2 SNEGSKA (reference sequence). CDR3 length equals 14 residues. The CDR3 bases are TGCAGTGTGCCCGGGGAGCGGGAGGTCTACGAACAGTACTTC. It is translated as CSVPGEREVYEQYF.

This clonotype occurred a few times. Mismatch with germline at one junction end may stem from a read error. CDR3 sequence (DNA): TGTGCCAGCAGTGAACCTGGGATTAGCAATCAGCCCCAGCTTTTT. It is translated as CASSEPGISNQPQLF. The chain carries TRBV6-1 and TRBJ1-5; no clear D. CDR1 MNHNS and CDR2 SASEGT come from the germline V gene. There are 15 residues in the CDR3.

Concerning this clonotype itself: A much larger clone differs by one base, so this may be a read error. Since the CDR3 does not end with the conserved phenylalanine or tryptophan, this likely comes from a read error. This sequence joins TRBV6-5 and TRBJ2-6; 9 positions agree with TRBD2. The CDR3 extends over 17 amino acids. V was clipped by 4 bases and J by 0 bases; unmatched bases: 4. The germline V gene has CDR1 MNHEY and CDR2 SVGAGI. CDR3 region: CASSLLAGLSGANVLTL. The CDR3 nucleotides are TGTGCCAGCAGTTTACTAGCGGGCCTCTCTGGGGCCAACGTCCTGACTTTA.

With respect to this clonotype: The junction departs from the called germline gene at one end, perhaps through a read error. This chain joins TRBV6-5 and TRBJ2-5; D uncertain. Germline V gene sequence: CDR1 MNHEY, CDR2 SVGAGI. The CDR3 is 13 residues long. CDR3 sequence reads: CASTPVTLETQYF. The DNA of the CDR3 is TGTGCCAGCACTCCCGTGACCTTAGAGACGCAGTACTTC.

A note on this clonotype: A junction end diverges from the germline sequence, so it may reflect a read error. V usage is TRBV10-1 and J usage is TRBJ2-1; D gene uncertain. CDR1 WNHNN and CDR2 SYGVQD come from the germline V gene (reference sequence). The length of the CDR3 is 15 residues. CDR3 sequence (DNA): TGCGCCAGCAGTGAGTCCCATGGCCTGCCCCATGAGCAGCTCTTC. This codes for CASSESHGLPHEQLF.

Turning to this clonotype: The junction does not match germline at one end; this may be a read error. The chain links TRBV6-6 to TRBJ2-5; unclear D gene. The CDR3 has 14 amino acids. CDR1 and CDR2 from the germline V gene are MNHNY and SVGAGI (reference sequence). The CDR3 is CACSYSGSQETRYF. The CDR3 bases are TGTGCCTGCAGTTACTCAGGCAGCCAAGAGACCCGGTACTTC.

This clonotype has only one observation. This may be a read error: a much more frequent sequence differs by one nucleotide. The CDR3 DNA is TGCAGTGCTCCCCCACTAAAAAGGGACAGCAACTCCTACGAGCAGTACTTC. It specifies CSAPPLKRDSNSYEQYF. The J gene is TRBJ2-7, the V gene TRBV20-1; 7 bases map to TRBD1. The V gene end was trimmed by 5 bases and the J gene end by 0 bases; junction bases not matched to a gene: 16. Germline V gene lookup returns CDR1 DFQATT and CDR2 SNEGSKA (reference sequence). This CDR3 is 17 amino acids long.

With respect to this clonotype: This may come from a read error, since a much larger clone is one base off. V gene TRBV11-3 combines with J gene TRBJ2-1; TRBD2 is a possible D gene (5 bases). The CDR3 runs to 13 residues. Germline CDR1 SGHNT, CDR2 YENEEA. As DNA, the CDR3 is TGTGCCAGCTCCAGCGGAGTGTACAATGAGCAGTCCTTC. Amino acid sequence: CASSSGVYNEQSF. Full variable domain (remainder filled in from reference TRBV11-3 and TRBJ2-1): EAGVVQSPRYKIIEKKQPVAFWCNPISGHNTLYWYLQNLGQGPELLIRYENEEAVDDSQLPKDRFSAERLKGVDSTLKIQPAELGDSAVYLCASSSGVYNEQSFGPGTRLTVL.

Points on this clonotype: A much larger clone lies one base from this, so it may be a read error. The chain employs TRBV20-1 and TRBJ1-4; D might be TRBD1 (6 bases). Looked up from germline, CDR1 is DFQATT and CDR2 is SNEGSKA (reference sequence). V lost 5 bases and J 10 bases, leaving 20 bases between the germline ends. This CDR3 is built from 14 residues. The CDR3 spells CSAASRGARVKLFF. The CDR3 DNA is TGCAGTGCTGCGAGTCGGGGGGCAAGGGTAAAACTGTTTTTT.

As concerns this clonotype: Sequence at one end of the junction differs from germline and may be a read error. This rearrangement joins TRBV11-3 to TRBJ2-3; D gene uncertain. The CDR3 loop spans 14 amino acids. Germline lookup yields CDR1 SGHNT and CDR2 YENEEA. The CDR3 region is CARSLASLADTQYF. The CDR3 DNA is TGTGCCAGAAGCTTAGCCAGTTTGGCGGATACGCAGTATTTT.

Comments on this clonotype: As the CDR3 is not closed by the conserved phenylalanine or tryptophan, this likely results from a read error. The limits of the CDR3 on the DNA are not certain, so only TCRdb's listed CDR3 is given. The chain's CDR3 is CASSPRGQRNTETFL. This chain joins TRBV5-5 and TRBJ1-1; TRBD1 reflects the table's D call only, with no check against the DNA. The CDR3 numbers 15 amino acids, ends counted. Germline lookup yields CDR1 SGHKS and CDR2 YYEKEE (reference sequence).

The gene calls are TRBV6-5 and TRBJ2-2, with 7 bases fitting TRBD2. This CDR3 contains 13 residues. Germline CDR1 reads MNHEY; CDR2 reads SVGAGI. The CDR3 region has the DNA TGTACCTTCGGGACTATTAACACCGGGGAGCTGTTTTTT. This gives the protein CTFGTINTGELFF.

DNA for the CDR3: TGTGCCAACACCCTGACAGGGCATCGGGAGCAGTACTTC. Translation gives CANTLTGHREQYF. V is TRBV6-1 and J is TRBJ2-7; 7 nucleotides match TRBD1. The V and J ends lost 10 bases and 7 bases, in that order; junction bases with no gene match: 13. CDR3 length equals 13 residues. Germline CDR1 MNHNS, CDR2 SASEGT.

The chain recombines TRBV20-1 with TRBJ2-1, with no clear D. V was trimmed by 7 bases and J by 4 bases, leaving 5 bases between them. This CDR3 region has 10 residues. Looked up from germline, CDR1 is DFQATT and CDR2 is SNEGSKA (reference sequence). CDR3 residues: CSGRYNEQFF. The CDR3 DNA follows: TGCAGTGGTAGGTACAATGAGCAGTTCTTC.

About this clonotype itself: This may be a read error: a much more frequent sequence differs by one nucleotide. The rearrangement uses TRBV12-3 or TRBV12-4 and TRBJ1-1, with 11 bases fitting TRBD1. This CDR3 comprises 14 residues. CDR3 protein: CVSSLGDRGTEAFF. The CDR3 DNA is TGTGTCAGCAGTTTGGGGGACAGGGGGACTGAAGCTTTCTTT.

About this clonotype itself: The junction departs from the called germline gene at one end, perhaps through a read error. This chain uses TRBV6-1 with TRBJ2-1; TRBD2 matches 11 bases. This CDR3 spans 16 amino acids. Germline values: CDR1 MNHNS, CDR2 SASEGT. CDR3 nucleotide sequence: TGTGCCTGCAGTGAAACCCTAGCGGGGGGAATGGATGAGCAGTTCTTC. Translation gives CACSETLAGGMDEQFF.

As to this clonotype: One end of the junction does not line up with germline, which may come from a read error. The chain couples TRBV5-5 to TRBJ2-5; possibly TRBD1 for D (5 bases). Germline loops: CDR1 SGHKS, CDR2 YYEKEE (reference sequence). CDR3 size: 15 residues. CDR3: CVSSLVTGHQETQYF. As DNA, the CDR3 is TGTGTCAGCAGCTTGGTCACAGGACACCAAGAGACCCAGTACTTC.

The chain recombines TRBV20-1 with TRBJ1-1; D is unresolved. V was pared by 2 bases and J by 2 bases, with 12 bases between. The germline V gene has CDR1 DFQATT and CDR2 SNEGSKA (reference sequence). This CDR3 has 14 residues. CDR3 residues: CSARKSGLNTEAFF. DNA of the CDR3: TGCAGTGCTAGAAAAAGCGGGTTAAACACTGAAGCTTTCTTT.

A word on this clonotype: A junction end diverges from the germline sequence, so it may reflect a read error. The CDR3 nucleotides are TGCGCCATCAGCCAAGGGCCGGGTCCCCAAGAGACGCAGTACTTC. This codes for CAISQGPGPQETQYF. The chain links TRBV4-3 to TRBJ2-5; the D is unclear. CDR3 length: 15 residues. Germline V lookup: CDR1 LGHNA, CDR2 YSLEER.

This clonotype showed up just a few times. The chain combines TRBV4-1 with TRBJ1-2; D may be TRBD1 (5 bases). CDR3 length equals 15 residues. V was clipped by 4 bases and J by 5 bases, with 17 bases between them. From germline, CDR1 is MGHRA and CDR2 YSYEKL. Written as DNA, the CDR3 is TGCGCCAGCAGCCGAGCGAGGGGTTTTAATTATGGCTACACCTTC. Amino acids: CASSRARGFNYGYTF.

Notes on this clonotype: This sequence may be a read error, since a much larger clone differs from it by one base. This chain links TRBV20-1 with TRBJ2-1; D call uncertain. In germline, CDR1 is DFQATT, CDR2 SNEGSKA (reference sequence). The CDR3 contains 12 residues. The V and J ends lost 6 bases and 5 bases respectively, with 11 bases between them. The CDR3 DNA sequence: TGCAGTGCAGGACGGCGCCACAATGAGCAGTTCTTC. Encoded protein: CSAGRRHNEQFF.

In regard to this clonotype: Given a much more abundant clone one base away, this may be a read error. The J gene is TRBJ1-1, the V gene TRBV4-2; D remains unclear. This CDR3 has 13 amino acids. Germline loops: CDR1 LGHNA, CDR2 YNFKEQ. CDR3 amino acids: CASSQRKNTETFF. The CDR3 DNA follows: TGTGCCAGCAGCCAACGGAAGAACACTGAAACTTTCTTT.